Each of the 17 T cell receptor beta chains below was sequenced from the same sample in a study of blood T cell repertoires in COVID-19. Clones were read by immunoSEQ multiplex PCR, and TCRdb kept only the in-frame ones, dropping some. The sample contains roughly 53,000 clones, 70% to 90% of which appear only once. Sample: peripheral blood. These receptors were collected from a human donor in a cohort sampled during active COVID-19.

V usage is TRBV5-8 and J usage is TRBJ2-5; tentatively, D is TRBD1 (5 bases). V lost 0 bases and J 3 bases, leaving 12 bases between the germline ends. The CDR3 spans 15 residues. CDR1 and CDR2 (germline): SGHTS, YDEGEE. CDR3 region: CASSLGRGRKETQYF. The DNA for the CDR3 is TGTGCCAGCAGCTTGGGTAGGGGAAGGAAAGAGACCCAGTACTTC.

The chain carries TRBV19 and TRBJ2-3, with 12 positions matching TRBD2. The CDR3 is made up of 18 amino acids. V dropped 11 bases and J dropped 1; count of bases not matched to a gene: 16. Per germline, CDR1 LNHDA and CDR2 SQIVND (reference sequence). The CDR3 nucleotides are TGTGCCTCAAGCCTAGCGGGAGGGCCTGGAGGGGGCACAGATACGCAGTATTTT. Residues: CASSLAGGPGGGTDTQYF. Full variable domain (remainder filled in from reference TRBV19 and TRBJ2-3): DGGITQSPKYLFRKEGQNVTLSCEQNLNHDAMYWYRQDPGQGLRLIYYSQIVNDFQKGDIAEGYSVSREKKESFPLTVTSAQKNPTAFYLCASSLAGGPGGGTDTQYFGPGTRLTVL.

For the CDR3, the DNA is TGTGCCAGCAGTTTAGGCGGGAGAAACTACAATGAGCAGTTCTTC. It specifies CASSLGGRNYNEQFF. The chain joins TRBV28 to TRBJ2-1; 7 bases fit TRBD2. The CDR3 runs to 15 residues. V lost 2 bases and J lost 3; bases outside the gene matches: 4. The germline V gene has CDR1 MDHEN and CDR2 SYDVKM.

The chain links TRBV7-9 to TRBJ2-3, with 10 bases lining up with TRBD2. The CDR3 spans 15 residues. Per germline, CDR1 SEHNR and CDR2 FQNEAQ (reference sequence). J gave up 5 bases and V 5 bases, and 7 bases lay outside the gene matches. The CDR3 spells CASSLTSGVGDTQYF. CDR3 coding DNA: TGTGCCAGCAGCCTCACTAGCGGGGTAGGAGATACGCAGTATTTT.

The gene calls are TRBV19 and TRBJ1-5; 7 positions agree with TRBD1. CDR1 and CDR2 from the germline V gene are LNHDA and SQIVND (reference sequence). With 4 bases clipped from V and 7 bases from J, the junction kept 13 bases outside the gene matches. The CDR3 loop spans 16 amino acids. CDR3 nucleotides: TGTGCCAGTAGTAGGTTGTCGGAGACAGGGCGACAGCCCCAGCATTTT. This codes for CASSRLSETGRQPQHF.

The chain employs TRBV6-2 or TRBV6-3 and TRBJ2-1; TRBD1 aligns across 7 bases. CDR3 length: 16 residues. The germline V gene has CDR1 MNHEY and CDR2 SVGEGT. With V trimmed by 4 bases and J by 5 bases, 11 bases remained unmatched. In DNA form, the CDR3 reads TGTGCCAGCAGTTCACCTTCGAGGACAGGCCACAATGAGCAGTTCTTC. This sequence encodes CASSSPSRTGHNEQFF.

The V call is TRBV3-1 (or the pseudogene TRBV3-2), the J call TRBJ1-2; no clear D gene. The CDR3 loop spans 15 amino acids. V lost 1 base to trimming and J lost 2 bases, with 11 bases between them. The germline V gene encodes CDR1 LGHDT and CDR2 YNNKEL (reference sequence). CDR3 region: CASSQGASENYGYTF. CDR3 bases: TGTGCCAGCAGCCAAGGAGCTTCCGAAAACTATGGCTACACCTTC.

The gene calls are TRBV24-1 and TRBJ2-7, with 8 bases identical to TRBD1. Germline V gene sequence: CDR1 KGHDR, CDR2 SFDVKD. The CDR3 extends over 15 amino acids. V gave up 3 bases and J gave up 0 bases; unmatched junction bases: 3. As DNA, the CDR3 is TGTGCCACCAGTGATCCCGGGACAGGCTCCTACGAGCAGTACTTC. Its protein is CATSDPGTGSYEQYF.

The chain joins TRBV6-4 to TRBJ1-2, with TRBD1 matching 8 bases. V dropped 7 bases and J dropped 3; count of bases not matched to a gene: 13. CDR1 and CDR2 from the germline V gene are MRHNA and SNTAGT. CDR3 length: 16 residues. CDR3 sequence: CASNINATGVDYGYTF. CDR3 bases: TGTGCCAGCAATATAAATGCGACAGGGGTTGACTATGGCTACACCTTC.

V is TRBV6-6 and J is TRBJ2-1, with TRBD2 identical over 14 bases. Germline V gene sequence: CDR1 MNHNY, CDR2 SVGAGI (reference sequence). CDR3 length equals 19 residues. Trimming cost V 5 bases and J 4 bases; bases outside gene matches: 13. The CDR3 loop is CASSPSPGLAGAGYNEQFF. CDR3 coding DNA: TGTGCCAGCAGTCCATCACCGGGACTAGCGGGGGCTGGTTACAATGAGCAGTTCTTC.

CDR3 bases: TGTGCCAGCAAGAACCAACAGTCACCCCTCCACTTT. This sequence encodes CASKNQQSPLHF. The V and J genes are TRBV2 and TRBJ1-6; the D is unclear. V was cut by 7 bases and J by 10 bases, with 11 bases left in between. Germline-derived CDR1 and CDR2 are SNHLY and FYNNEI. The CDR3 is made up of 12 amino acids.

This chain uses TRBV5-1 with TRBJ2-3; the match to TRBD2 covers 10 bases. Per the germline V gene, CDR1 is SGHRS and CDR2 is YFSETQ. The CDR3 loop spans 18 amino acids. The J segment lost 6 bases and the V segment lost 4 bases, leaving 17 bases of the junction unmatched. The CDR3: CASSGSGGPQAHFDTQYF. The DNA of the CDR3 is TGCGCCAGCAGCGGTAGCGGGGGGCCTCAAGCACATTTTGATACGCAGTATTTT.

This sequence joins TRBV11-2 and TRBJ2-7; 7 bases agree with TRBD1. V trimming: 8 bases; J trimming: 6 bases; junction bases outside the gene matches: 7. This CDR3 has 12 amino acids. CDR1 and CDR2 from the germline V gene are SGHAT and FQNNGV. CDR3 sequence (DNA): TGTGCCAGCTCCAAACCAGGGGGCGAGCAGTACTTC. It specifies CASSKPGGEQYF. Full variable domain (remainder filled in from reference TRBV11-2 and TRBJ2-7): EAGVAQSPRYKIIEKRQSVAFWCNPISGHATLYWYQQILGQGPKLLIQFQNNGVVDDSQLPKDRFSAERLKGVDSTLKIQPAKLEDSAVYLCASSKPGGEQYFGPGTRLTVT.

The J gene is TRBJ1-2, the V gene TRBV10-2; TRBD1 might be the D (5 bases). CDR3 length equals 14 residues. The germline gives CDR1 WSHSY, CDR2 SAAADI. V lost 5 bases, J lost 5 bases, and 15 bases lay in between. The CDR3 nucleotides read TGCGCCAGCAGTCAGGGTATAACGGAGTATGGCTACACCTTC. The encoded protein is CASSQGITEYGYTF.

The rearrangement joins TRBV30 to TRBJ1-2, with 8 bases identical to TRBD1. The CDR3 extends over 15 amino acids. The J segment lost 2 bases and the V segment lost 3 bases, leaving 8 bases of the junction unmatched. The germline V gene encodes CDR1 GTSNPN and CDR2 SVGIG (reference sequence). The DNA for the CDR3 is TGTGCCTGGAGGAAGGACAGGGCCGGGAACTATGGCTACACCTTC. Its protein is CAWRKDRAGNYGYTF.

V is TRBV7-2 and J is TRBJ2-1; 7 bases line up with TRBD2. This CDR3 has 17 amino acids. Germline V CDR1 and CDR2: SGHTA, FQGNSA. Trimming removed 1 base from V and 2 bases from J; junction bases left unmatched: 8. CDR3 amino acids: CASSLVSWEGPYNEQFF. The CDR3 DNA follows: TGTGCCAGCAGCTTAGTGTCGTGGGAGGGCCCCTACAATGAGCAGTTCTTC.

The genes are TRBV7-9 and TRBJ1-1, with TRBD1 identical over 8 bases. Trimming removed 5 bases from V and 2 bases from J; junction bases left unmatched: 7. Germline V gene sequence: CDR1 SEHNR, CDR2 FQNEAQ (reference sequence). The CDR3 is 15 amino acids. The CDR3: CASSPPDRGNTEAFF. The CDR3 DNA reads TGTGCCAGCAGCCCACCCGACAGGGGAAACACTGAAGCTTTCTTT.